What follows are 18 T cell receptor beta chains derived from one specimen sequenced in a study of cytomegalovirus exposure and HLA in healthy donors. It was with 60 Vbeta and 13 Jbeta primers that the PCR ran. Here immunoSEQ multiplex PCR was the method, and the copy in TCRdb shows in-frame clones only, minus some. The table includes 250,000 to 350,000 clones, around 90% detected once. Sequenced material: PBMCs. These receptors were obtained from a woman in her late teens or twenties in good health and CMV-seronegative.

This chain uses TRBV9 with TRBJ2-7; D is perhaps TRBD2 (6 bases). This CDR3 is built from 13 residues. Germline CDR1 reads SGDLS; CDR2 reads YYNGEE. V dropped 0 bases and J dropped 4 bases, with 8 bases sitting between them. The CDR3: CASSVDGGYEQYF. Written as DNA, the CDR3 is TGTGCCAGCAGCGTAGATGGGGGGTACGAGCAGTACTTC.

The rearrangement uses TRBV6-5 and TRBJ2-3; D not certain. The V gene's germline CDR1 is MNHEY and CDR2 SVGAGI. The CDR3 has 15 residues. Trimming removed 4 bases from V and 2 bases from J, with 13 bases in between. The CDR3 sequence is CASSSGRHITDTQYF. The CDR3 coding sequence is TGTGCCAGCAGTTCTGGCAGACACATCACAGATACGCAGTATTTT.

The chain is built from TRBV5-6 and TRBJ2-2; D remains ambiguous. The germline V gene has CDR1 SGHDT and CDR2 YYEEEE. This CDR3 region has 14 residues. The V gene lost 0 bases and the J gene lost 8 bases, with 11 bases spanning the gap. The CDR3 reads CASSLGALGGELFF. The CDR3 nucleotides read TGTGCCAGCAGCTTGGGGGCCCTCGGAGGGGAGCTGTTTTTT. The variable domain in full, with the rest retrieved from reference TRBV5-6 and TRBJ2-2, is DAGVTQSPTHLIKTRGQQVTLRCSPKSGHDTVSWYQQALGQGPQFIFQYYEEEERQRGNFPDRFSGHQFPNYSSELNVNALLLGDSALYLCASSLGALGGELFFGEGSRLTVL.

This clone was recorded only once. The rearrangement links TRBV10-1 to TRBJ1-6, with 8 positions matching TRBD1. The CDR3 has 14 amino acids. Losses at the gene ends were 2 bases for V and 7 bases for J; bases not matched to a gene: 1. Germline lookup yields CDR1 WNHNN and CDR2 SYGVQD (reference sequence). The CDR3 nucleotides read TGCGCCAGCAGTGAGAACAGGGGGAATTCACCCCTCCACTTT. Residues: CASSENRGNSPLHF.

The V gene is TRBV7-3, the J gene TRBJ2-3; 11 positions match TRBD2. The V gene end was trimmed by 4 bases and the J gene end by 0 bases; junction bases not matched to a gene: 6. Per germline, CDR1 SGHTA and CDR2 FQGTGA. This CDR3 comprises 17 residues. In nucleotides, the CDR3 is TGTGCCAGCAGCTCGAAACTAGCGGGGGAAAGCACAGATACGCAGTATTTT. Translated: CASSSKLAGESTDTQYF.

The chain has TRBV11-2 and TRBJ2-2, with 8 bases lining up with TRBD1. The CDR3 runs 15 residues. Germline lookup yields CDR1 SGHAT and CDR2 FQNNGV. With 5 bases clipped from V and 1 base from J, the junction kept 3 bases outside the gene matches. The DNA of the CDR3 is TGTGCCAGCAGCCCCGGGACAGGGAACACCGGGGAGCTGTTTTTT. Residues: CASSPGTGNTGELFF. Combining the CDR3 with reference TRBV11-2 and TRBJ2-2 gives the whole variable domain EAGVAQSPRYKIIEKRQSVAFWCNPISGHATLYWYQQILGQGPKLLIQFQNNGVVDDSQLPKDRFSAERLKGVDSTLKIQPAKLEDSAVYLCASSPGTGNTGELFFGEGSRLTVL.

This sequence joins TRBV5-4 and TRBJ2-7; 7 bases fit TRBD1. This CDR3 is built from 14 residues. The germline gives CDR1 SGHNT, CDR2 YYREEE (reference sequence). V lost 4 bases to trimming and J lost 2 bases; unmatched junction nucleotides: 6. The CDR3 region is CASSPGTVPYEQYF. The CDR3 coding sequence is TGTGCCAGCAGCCCCGGGACAGTCCCCTACGAGCAGTACTTC.

V gene TRBV6-5 combines with J gene TRBJ1-3; 11 bases line up with TRBD1. The J segment lost 3 bases and the V segment lost 10 bases, leaving 5 bases of the junction unmatched. The CDR3 runs 14 residues. Germline assignment: CDR1 MNHEY and CDR2 SVGAGI. The CDR3 reads CATGQGAIGNTIYF. The CDR3 DNA reads TGTGCCACCGGACAGGGGGCGATTGGAAACACCATATATTTT.

This sequence joins TRBV27 and TRBJ1-6; 8 bases align to TRBD1. Germline V gene data show CDR1 as MNHEY and CDR2 as SMNVEV (reference sequence). This CDR3 is built from 16 residues. The V segment lost 6 bases and the J segment 4 bases; nucleotides outside the gene matches: 8. The CDR3 DNA sequence: TGTGCCAGCAGCCTAGGACAGGGAACATATAATTCACCCCTCCACTTT. This gives the protein CASSLGQGTYNSPLHF.

As regards this clone: Other DNA variants within this sample encode the same CDR3. The chain uses TRBV5-4 and TRBJ1-3, with D possibly TRBD1 on 5 matching bases. The CDR3 runs to 14 residues. V was trimmed by 2 bases and J by 2 bases, leaving 8 bases between them. The germline V gene encodes CDR1 SGHNT and CDR2 YYREEE (reference sequence). The DNA for the CDR3 is TGTGCCAGCAGCTTTGGGGGGACTGGAAACACCATATATTTT. Protein sequence: CASSFGGTGNTIYF.

The CDR3 region has the DNA TGTGCCACCACCACCTTCGGGGGTGGGTGGGACACTGAAGCTTTCTTT. Translating gives CATTTFGGGWDTEAFF. The chain couples TRBV15 to TRBJ1-1; maybe TRBD1 (5 bases). The CDR3 runs to 16 residues. CDR1 is LNHNV and CDR2 is YYDKDF in the germline V gene (reference sequence). V dropped 7 bases and J dropped 3 bases, with 21 bases sitting between them. The variable domain in full, completed from reference TRBV15 and TRBJ1-1, reads DAMVIQNPRYQVTQFGKPVTLSCSQTLNHNVMYWYQQKSSQAPKLLFHYYDKDFNNEADTPDNFQSRRPNTSFCFLDIRSPGLGDTAMYLCATTTFGGGWDTEAFFGQGTRLTVV.

This chain links TRBV9 with TRBJ1-1; 7 positions agree with TRBD1. The junction had 12 bases not matched to a gene; V was cut back by 4 bases and J by 0 bases. The germline gives CDR1 SGDLS, CDR2 YYNGEE. This CDR3 spans 17 amino acids. CDR3 sequence (DNA): TGTGCCAGCAGCATATTAGGGACAGCAAAAATGAACACTGAAGCTTTCTTT. It encodes CASSILGTAKMNTEAFF.

This clone was detected once. The chain employs TRBV30 and TRBJ1-1, with TRBD1 as a possible D gene (6 bases). The CDR3 consists of 12 residues. Trimming removed 5 bases at V and 7 bases at J, with 14 bases between. Per the germline V gene, CDR1 is GTSNPN and CDR2 is SVGIG (reference sequence). CDR3 bases: TGTGCCTGGTCGGGGGGGCCCCTTGAAGCTTTCTTT. Encoded protein: CAWSGGPLEAFF.

The rearrangement joins TRBV29-1 to TRBJ2-5; D perhaps matches TRBD1 (5 bases). The tail of the sequence fits TRBJ2-7 better, so the J call may be wrong. Germline loops: CDR1 SQVTM, CDR2 ANQGSEA. This CDR3 comprises 12 residues. CDR3 region: CSVVSQGYEQYF. DNA of the CDR3: TGCAGCGTTGTGAGTCAGGGTTACGAGCAGTACTTC.

V is TRBV6-1 and J is TRBJ1-5; D remains ambiguous. CDR1 is MNHNS, CDR2 SASEGT, per germline. V was cut by 4 bases and J by 9 bases, with 10 bases left in between. The CDR3 runs to 12 residues. CDR3 coding DNA: TGTGCCAGCAGTGGCCCTGATAGGCCCCAGCATTTT. This encodes CASSGPDRPQHF.

This sequence joins TRBV2 and TRBJ1-2; tentative D call: TRBD1 (6 bases). V was shortened by 8 bases and J by 2 bases, with 12 bases between the two germline ends. From germline, CDR1 is SNHLY and CDR2 FYNNEI. The CDR3 loop spans 13 amino acids. The CDR3 coding sequence is TGTGCCAGCTACTTAGACAGGAACTATGGCTACACCTTC. Protein: CASYLDRNYGYTF.

The gene calls are TRBV10-3 and TRBJ2-3, with D tentatively TRBD2 (5 bases). Trimming removed 4 bases at V and 3 bases at J, with 5 bases between. Germline assignment: CDR1 ENHRY and CDR2 SYGVKD. The CDR3 contains 12 residues. The CDR3 DNA is TGTGCCATCAGTGCGGGGACAGATACGCAGTATTTT. It yields the protein CAISAGTDTQYF.

The V call is TRBV28, the J call TRBJ2-7; TRBD1 matches 7 bases. The CDR3 is 15 residues long. V was clipped by 4 bases and J by 0 bases; unmatched bases: 6. Per germline, CDR1 MDHEN and CDR2 SYDVKM. The CDR3 DNA follows: TGTGCCAGCAGTTCGGGACAGCTCATCTCCTACGAGCAGTACTTC. Encoded protein: CASSSGQLISYEQYF.